These 4 T cell receptor beta chains originate from one sample sequenced in a study of CD8 T cells in ankylosing spondylitis. Study-level points and caveats: What appeared characteristic of ankylosing spondylitis blood was a TCR beta motif of several highly homologous variants.

TCRdb passed the 5' RACE reads through MiXCR, listing each CDR3 protein once. The sample carries 700,000 or so distinct CDR3 sequences, around 17% recorded once. No antigens are known for them. Sequencing was done on a sample of blood, either unsorted or a sorted T cell fraction (not recorded which). These receptors were taken from a male donor with ankylosing spondylitis.

This clonotype was seen a few times. The V call is TRBV12-3 or TRBV12-4, the J call TRBJ2-7, with D possibly called TRBD1 or TRBD2 (5 bases each). Trimming pared 3 bases from V and 5 bases from J, leaving 14 bases between. This CDR3 spans 14 amino acids. CDR3 amino acids: CASSFGAGWDEQYF. CDR3 coding DNA: TGTGCCAGCAGTTTCGGGGCAGGGTGGGACGAGCAGTACTTC.

The genes are TRBV4-3 and TRBJ2-2; TRBD1 matches at 7 bases. CDR1 is LGHNA and CDR2 is YSLEER in the germline V gene. The CDR3 is made up of 14 amino acids. With V trimmed by 3 bases and J by 7 bases, 5 bases remained unmatched. CDR3 sequence: CASSQHTGVGELFF. For the CDR3, the DNA is TGCGCCAGCAGCCAGCACACAGGGGTCGGGGAGCTGTTTTTT.

The chain combines TRBV10-2 with TRBJ2-1; 13 positions match TRBD2. The CDR3 has 16 amino acids. With 5 bases clipped from V and 12 bases from J, the junction kept 13 bases outside the gene matches. Germline V gene data show CDR1 as WSHSY and CDR2 as SAAADI. The CDR3 reads CASSRSGTSGEGRQFF. The CDR3 bases are TGCGCCAGCAGTCGCTCCGGGACTAGCGGGGAGGGGAGGCAGTTCTTC.

The genes are TRBV20-1 and TRBJ2-7, with D perhaps matching TRBD1 (5 bases). This CDR3 contains 13 residues. The V gene's germline CDR1 is DFQATT and CDR2 SNEGSKA (reference sequence). Trimming left V 0 bases short and J 0 bases short, with 6 bases between. Here the CDR3 DNA reads TGCAGTGCTAGAGACAGGGCCTCCTACGAGCAGTACTTC. Translating it yields CSARDRASYEQYF.